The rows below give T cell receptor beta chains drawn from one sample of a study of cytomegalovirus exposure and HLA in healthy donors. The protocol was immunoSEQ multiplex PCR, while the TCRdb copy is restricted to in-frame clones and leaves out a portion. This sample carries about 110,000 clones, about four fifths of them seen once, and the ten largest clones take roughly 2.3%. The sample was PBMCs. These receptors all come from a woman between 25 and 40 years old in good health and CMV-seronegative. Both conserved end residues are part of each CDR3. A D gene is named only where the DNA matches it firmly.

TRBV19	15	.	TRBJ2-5	CASSFTSRGQETQYF
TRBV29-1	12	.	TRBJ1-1	CSVEPGNTEAFF
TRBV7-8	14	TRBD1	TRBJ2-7	CAAQRGTGDHEQYF
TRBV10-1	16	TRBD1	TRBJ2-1	CASRGPPGQGNNEQFF
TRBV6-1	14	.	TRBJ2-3	CASMDTRRSDTQYF
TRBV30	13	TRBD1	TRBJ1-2	CAWSIQGNYGYTF
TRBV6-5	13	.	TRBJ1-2	CASGAGYSYGYTF
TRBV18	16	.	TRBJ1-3	CASSQLSVSSGNTIYF
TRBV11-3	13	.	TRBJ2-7	CASSSPPGYEQYF
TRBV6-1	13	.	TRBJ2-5	CASGRGLGETQYF
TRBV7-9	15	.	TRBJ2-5	CASSSPYREGETQYF
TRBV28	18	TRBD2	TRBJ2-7	CASSLLPGTSGYSYEQYF
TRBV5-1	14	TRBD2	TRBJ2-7	CASRPTSGNSEQYF
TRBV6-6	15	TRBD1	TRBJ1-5	CASSPSGQGKQPQHF
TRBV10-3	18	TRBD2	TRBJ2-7	CAISGEREGGTSSYEQYF
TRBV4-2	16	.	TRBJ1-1	CASSAGFRVMNTEAFF
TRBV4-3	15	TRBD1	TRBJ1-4	CASSQTTGTNEKLFF
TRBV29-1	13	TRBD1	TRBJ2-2	CSVWDRNTGELFF
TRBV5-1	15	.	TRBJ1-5	CASSLEHYSNQPQHF
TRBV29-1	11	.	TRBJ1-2	CSVVVGYGYTF
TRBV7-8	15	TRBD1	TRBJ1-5	CASSLGTGGLEPQHF
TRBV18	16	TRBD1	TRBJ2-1	CASSPTGGRSYNEQFF
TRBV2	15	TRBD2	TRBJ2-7	CASRRTSGISYEQYF
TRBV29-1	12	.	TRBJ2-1	CSVQGGVNEQFF
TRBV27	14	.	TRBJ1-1	CASSSRAVNTEAFF
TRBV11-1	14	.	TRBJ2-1	CASSLTNSYNEQFF
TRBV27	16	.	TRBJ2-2	CASSQWTASNTGELFF
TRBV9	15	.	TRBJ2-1	CASSPPRGTYNEQFF
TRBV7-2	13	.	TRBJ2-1	CASSLASDNEQFF
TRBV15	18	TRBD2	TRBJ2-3	CATSRAVRWLAGRDTQYF
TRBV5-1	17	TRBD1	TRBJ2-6	CASSLLGQGAGANVLTF
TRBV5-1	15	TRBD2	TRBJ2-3	CASSLVAGTTDTQYF
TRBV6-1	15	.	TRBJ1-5	CASRAVWTGNQPQHF
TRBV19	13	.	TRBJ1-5	CASSAGVNQPQHF
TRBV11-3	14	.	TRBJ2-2	CASSSLQNTGELFF
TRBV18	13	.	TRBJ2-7	CASAGVVSYEQYF
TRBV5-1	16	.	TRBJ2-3	CASSYSGTLEWDTQYF
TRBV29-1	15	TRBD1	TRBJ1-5	CSVITDRDHNQPQHF
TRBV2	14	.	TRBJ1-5	CASSEAQGNQPQHF
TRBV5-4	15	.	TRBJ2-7	CASGLWGVDRVEQYF